Listed below are T cell receptor beta chains from one sample, sequenced in a study of human T cells and chemical hapten exposure. TCRdb redid the calling of the RACE reads with MiXCR, one entry per CDR3 protein. The table records about 82,000 distinct CDR3 sequences, roughly a tenth of them present only once. The sequences come from whole blood, collected in connection with sensitization to the hapten diphenylcyclopropenone (DPC). These receptors all come from a woman aged 45-59 years with alopecia areata. Some clones in this sample may be carry-over from other donors' samples. Each CDR3 is given with its conserved first and last residue. Each record gives: CDR3 protein, J gene, V gene.

CDR3aa: CSVKEGGTQPQHF; j_gene: TRBJ1-5; v_gene: TRBV29-1
CDR3aa: CASSPASGRISGELFF; j_gene: TRBJ2-2; v_gene: TRBV5-4
CDR3aa: CASSMRWSGITDTQYF; j_gene: TRBJ2-3; v_gene: TRBV19
CDR3aa: CASSPGGRRNYGYTF; j_gene: TRBJ1-2; v_gene: TRBV14
CDR3aa: CASSYGFFEGNTEAFF; j_gene: TRBJ1-1; v_gene: TRBV12-3/TRBV12-4
CDR3aa: CASSPRQGQGNQPQHF; j_gene: TRBJ1-5; v_gene: TRBV18
CDR3aa: CASSIGQAYEQYF; j_gene: TRBJ2-7; v_gene: TRBV10-1
CDR3aa: CASSHIGTGELFF; j_gene: TRBJ2-2; v_gene: TRBV3-1
CDR3aa: CASTGGARGRFRHYEQYF; j_gene: TRBJ2-7; v_gene: TRBV28
CDR3aa: CASSTSGSYNEQFF; j_gene: TRBJ2-1; v_gene: TRBV28
CDR3aa: CSARLVGDTQYF; j_gene: TRBJ2-3; v_gene: TRBV29-1
CDR3aa: CSAAGLAEETQYF; j_gene: TRBJ2-5; v_gene: TRBV20-1
CDR3aa: CASSPRYGTGGRTEAFF; j_gene: TRBJ1-1; v_gene: TRBV12-3/TRBV12-4
CDR3aa: CASRLTGGQETQYF; j_gene: TRBJ2-5; v_gene: TRBV7-9
CDR3aa: CASVSGGSYEQYF; j_gene: TRBJ2-7; v_gene: TRBV6-2/TRBV6-3
CDR3aa: CASSPRVAVSNQPQHF; j_gene: TRBJ1-5; v_gene: TRBV18
CDR3aa: CASRPAGSETQYF; j_gene: TRBJ2-5; v_gene: TRBV3-1